The entry that follows covers one T cell receptor (beta chain) sequence. Naive CD8 cells lacked CD45RO, underwent positive selection for CCR7 and left out terminally differentiated effector memory CD45RA+ cells. Only Caucasian adults living in Nashville, Tennessee served as donors. This specimen belongs to a study of shared clonotypes between healthy human individuals. Looking at the study overall: Three plates were used per donor for CD4 naive, three for CD4 memory, two for CD8 naive and one for CD8 memory.

Deep-level assay runs were performed. In the authors' workflow: Junction-only sequences without quality scores were provided by ImmunoSEQ, so filtering was different. Sequenced by immunoSEQ multiplex PCR; TCRdb stores in-frame clones only, minus some. V and J calls and clone size are as listed in that table; D and trimming were resolved from the DNA. Seen here are 1.5 million to 2.5 million clones, approximately 94% observed once, and the top ten hold roughly 1.2%. The CDR3 is 15 residues long. The ends were cut back, 1 base at V and 0 bases at J, with 8 bases in the middle. In germline, CDR1 is SGHRS, CDR2 YFSETQ.

V usage is TRBV5-1 and J usage is TRBJ2-1; D is undetermined. The sample taken for sequencing was naive CD8+ T cells sorted from blood. This TCR derives from a man aged 18-30 years in good health. The CDR3 bases are TGCGCCAGCAGCTTGCTTGATCCCTCCTACAATGAGCAGTTCTTC. Translating gives CASSLLDPSYNEQFF.